This TCR beta chain came from a study of T cell responses to AZD1222 COVID-19 vaccine. Study-wide points: In a largely white British group with more females than males, clonal diversity was possibly underestimated. Only five to seven individuals given AZD1222 were seropositive at baseline. Rises in breadth and depth of Spike-specific TCRs came after two AZD1222 doses. Repertoire sampling happened only post peak T cell response.

This clone has a single count. As yet, its antigen is unknown. Repertoires were generated with immunoSEQ multiplex PCR, while TCRdb's copy carries only in-frame clones and drops some. The sample includes 55,000 to 65,000 clones, 70% to 90% of them seen just once. Sequencing was performed on peripheral blood, taken on day 0 of AZD1222 vaccination. The source of this sequence is an adult in good health.

The chain's CDR3 is CASSPGGWGTEAFF. In DNA form, the CDR3 reads TGTGCCAGCAGCCCAGGGGGTTGGGGAACTGAAGCTTTCTTT. The J gene is TRBJ1-1, the V gene TRBV5-6, with 7 positions matching TRBD1. The junction had 8 bases not matched to a gene; V was cut back by 4 bases and J by 5 bases. Germline lookup yields CDR1 SGHDT and CDR2 YYEEEE. CDR3 size: 14 residues.